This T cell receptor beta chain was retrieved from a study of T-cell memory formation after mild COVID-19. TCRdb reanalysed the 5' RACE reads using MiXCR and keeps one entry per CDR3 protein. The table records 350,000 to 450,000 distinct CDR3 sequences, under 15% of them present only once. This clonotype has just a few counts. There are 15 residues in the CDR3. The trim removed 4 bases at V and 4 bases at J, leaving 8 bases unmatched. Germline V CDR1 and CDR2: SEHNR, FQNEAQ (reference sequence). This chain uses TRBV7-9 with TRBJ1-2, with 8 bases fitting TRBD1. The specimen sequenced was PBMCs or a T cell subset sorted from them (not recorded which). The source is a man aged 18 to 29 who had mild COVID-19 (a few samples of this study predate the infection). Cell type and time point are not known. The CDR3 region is CASSSSGGAGYGYTF. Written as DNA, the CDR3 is TGTGCCAGCAGCTCCTCAGGGGGCGCAGGCTATGGCTACACCTTC.